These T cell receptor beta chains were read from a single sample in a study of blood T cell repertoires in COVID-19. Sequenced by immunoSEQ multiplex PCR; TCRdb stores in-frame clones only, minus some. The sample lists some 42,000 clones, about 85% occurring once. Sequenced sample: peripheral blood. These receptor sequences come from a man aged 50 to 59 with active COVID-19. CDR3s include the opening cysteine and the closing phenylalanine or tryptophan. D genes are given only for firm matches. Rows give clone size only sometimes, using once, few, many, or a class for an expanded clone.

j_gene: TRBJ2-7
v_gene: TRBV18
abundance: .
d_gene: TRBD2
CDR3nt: TGTGCCAGCTCGGAAGGGACTAGCGGGAGTCCCTACGAGCAGTACTTC
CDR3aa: CASSEGTSGSPYEQYF

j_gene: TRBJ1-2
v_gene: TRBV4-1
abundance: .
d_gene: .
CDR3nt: TGCGCCAGCAGCCAAGAGAGGGGGAATATCTATGGCTACACCTTC
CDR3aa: CASSQERGNIYGYTF

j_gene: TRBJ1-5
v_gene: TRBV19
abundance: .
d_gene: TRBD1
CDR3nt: TGTGCCAGTTTCTCCGGGACAGGGGGCAATCAGCCCCAGCATTTT
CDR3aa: CASFSGTGGNQPQHF

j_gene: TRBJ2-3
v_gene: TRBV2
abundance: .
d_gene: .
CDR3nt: TGTGCCAGCCATAAGGACAGCGGCGATACGCAGTATTTT
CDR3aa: CASHKDSGDTQYF

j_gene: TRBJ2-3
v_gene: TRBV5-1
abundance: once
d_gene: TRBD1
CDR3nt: TGCGCCAGCAGCTTGGGAGGGGGCCGCACAGATACGCAGTATTTT
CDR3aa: CASSLGGGRTDTQYF

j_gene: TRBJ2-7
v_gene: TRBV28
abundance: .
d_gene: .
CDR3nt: TGTGCCAGCAGTTTCATAGCCACCTACGAGCAGTACTTC
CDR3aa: CASSFIATYEQYF

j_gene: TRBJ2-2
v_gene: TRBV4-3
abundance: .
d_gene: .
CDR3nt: TGCGCCAGCAGCCAAGATGTGACTACCGGGGAGCTGTTTTTT
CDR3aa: CASSQDVTTGELFF

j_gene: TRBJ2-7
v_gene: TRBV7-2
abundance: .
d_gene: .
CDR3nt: TGTGCCAGCAGCTTCCGGGAGACGAGCGAGCAGTACTTC
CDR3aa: CASSFRETSEQYF

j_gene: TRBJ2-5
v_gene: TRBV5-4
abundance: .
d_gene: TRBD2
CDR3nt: TGTGCCAGCAGCTTGGCCGGGACTAGCCGAAACCAAGAGACCCAGTACTTC
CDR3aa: CASSLAGTSRNQETQYF

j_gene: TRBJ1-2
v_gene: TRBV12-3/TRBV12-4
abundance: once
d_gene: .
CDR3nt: TGTGCCAGCAGTAAGGACCAAGGGGATGGCTACACCTTC
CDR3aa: CASSKDQGDGYTF

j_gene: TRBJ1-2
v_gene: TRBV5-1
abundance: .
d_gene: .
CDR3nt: TGCGCCAGCGGCGACGGGAACTATGGCTACACCTTC
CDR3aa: CASGDGNYGYTF

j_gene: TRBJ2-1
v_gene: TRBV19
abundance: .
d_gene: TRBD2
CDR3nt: TGTGCCAGTAGTTTAGCGGGTATCAATGAGCAGTTCTTC
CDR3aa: CASSLAGINEQFF

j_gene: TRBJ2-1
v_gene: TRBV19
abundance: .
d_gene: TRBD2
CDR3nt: TGTGCCAGTAGTATTATTAGCGGGAGTTACAATGAGCAGTTCTTC
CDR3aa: CASSIISGSYNEQFF

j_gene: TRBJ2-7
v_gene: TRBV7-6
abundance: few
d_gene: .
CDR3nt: TGTGCCAGCAGCTCAGACAGGAGACCCTACGAGCAGTACTTC
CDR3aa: CASSSDRRPYEQYF

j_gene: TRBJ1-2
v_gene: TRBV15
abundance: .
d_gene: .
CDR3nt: TGTGCCACCAGCAGAGAGACCGGGAATGGCTACACCTTC
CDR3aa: CATSRETGNGYTF

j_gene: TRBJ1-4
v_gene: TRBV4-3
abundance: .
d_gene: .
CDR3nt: TGCGCCAGCAGCCAAGACGGGACTAATGAAAAACTGTTTTTT
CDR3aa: CASSQDGTNEKLFF